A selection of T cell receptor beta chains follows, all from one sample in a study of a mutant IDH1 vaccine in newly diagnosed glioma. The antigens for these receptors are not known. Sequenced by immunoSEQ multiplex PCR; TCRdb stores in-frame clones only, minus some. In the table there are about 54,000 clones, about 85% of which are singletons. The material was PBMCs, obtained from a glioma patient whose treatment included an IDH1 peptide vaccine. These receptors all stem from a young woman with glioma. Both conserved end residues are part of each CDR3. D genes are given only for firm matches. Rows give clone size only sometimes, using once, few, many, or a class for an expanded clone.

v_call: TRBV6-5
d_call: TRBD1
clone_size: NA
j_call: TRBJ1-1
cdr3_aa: CASSRDRLGEAFF
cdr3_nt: TGTGCCAGCAGCCGGGACAGACTTGGTGAAGCTTTCTTT

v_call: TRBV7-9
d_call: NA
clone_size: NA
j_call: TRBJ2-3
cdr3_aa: CASSSLEGTQYF
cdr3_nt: TGTGCCAGCAGCAGCCTTGAGGGTACGCAGTATTTT

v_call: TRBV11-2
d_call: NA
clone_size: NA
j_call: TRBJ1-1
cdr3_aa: CASSLSGQHTEAFF
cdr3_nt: TGTGCCAGCAGCTTATCGGGACAACACACTGAAGCTTTCTTT

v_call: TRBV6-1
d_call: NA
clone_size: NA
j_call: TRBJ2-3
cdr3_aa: CASSERVRGGTDTQYF
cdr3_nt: TGTGCCAGCAGTGAACGGGTACGGGGCGGCACAGATACGCAGTATTTT

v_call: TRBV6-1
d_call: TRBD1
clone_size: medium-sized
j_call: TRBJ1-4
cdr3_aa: CASSEAMGQGNEKLFF
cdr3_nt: TGTGCCAGCAGTGAAGCAATGGGACAGGGTAACGAAAAACTGTTTTTT

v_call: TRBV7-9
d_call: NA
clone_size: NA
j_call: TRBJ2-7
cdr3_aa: CASSLGHRVGEQYF
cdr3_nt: TGTGCCAGCAGCTTAGGCCACAGGGTAGGGGAGCAGTACTTC

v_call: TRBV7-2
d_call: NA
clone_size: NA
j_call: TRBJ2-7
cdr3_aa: CASSLAGKPEQYF
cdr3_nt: TGTGCCAGCAGCTTAGCGGGGAAGCCCGAGCAGTACTTC

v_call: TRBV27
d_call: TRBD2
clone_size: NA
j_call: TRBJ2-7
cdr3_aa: CASSPGVAGVYEQYF
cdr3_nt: TGTGCCAGCAGTCCCGGGGTAGCGGGGGTCTACGAGCAGTACTTC

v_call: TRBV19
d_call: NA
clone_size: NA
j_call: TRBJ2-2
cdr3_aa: CASSIRGTNTGELFF
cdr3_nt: TGTGCCAGTAGTATAAGGGGGACGAACACCGGGGAGCTGTTTTTT

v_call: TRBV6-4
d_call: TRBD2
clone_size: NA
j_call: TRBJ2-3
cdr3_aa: CASSDSKSSGGLDTQYF
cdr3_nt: TGTGCCAGCAGTGACTCGAAGTCCAGCGGGGGCTTGGATACGCAGTATTTT

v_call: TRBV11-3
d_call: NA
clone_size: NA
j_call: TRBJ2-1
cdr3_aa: CASSLDQALEQFF
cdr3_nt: TGTGCCAGCAGCTTAGATCAGGCCCTCGAGCAGTTCTTC